This T cell receptor (beta chain) came from a study of cytomegalovirus exposure and HLA in healthy donors. About the research overall: Clustering assigned about four fifths of the roughly 370 genotyped donors to the Caucasian-associated ancestry cluster.

The V and J ends lost 5 bases and 5 bases, in that order; junction bases with no gene match: 7. There are 15 residues in the CDR3. The V gene's germline CDR1 is KGHSH and CDR2 LQKENI. For this clone: Its target is not known.

The study's findings and limits: The classifier reportedly diagnosed cytomegalovirus status with high sensitivity and specificity. DRB1 showed the most TCR associations and HLA-C the fewest in a later analysis, as rates varied by HLA locus.

13 Jbeta primers and 60 Vbeta primers were used for the PCR. Method: immunoSEQ multiplex PCR; TCRdb's copy keeps in-frame clones and lacks some. The sample carries about 130,000 clones, about three quarters recorded once. This TCR derives from a human donor in good health. V usage is TRBV18 and J usage is TRBJ2-1; 9 positions match TRBD1. The sequencing input was PBMCs. DNA of the CDR3: TGTGCCAGCTCAGCCAGGGACAGGGCCAACAATGAGCAGTTCTTC. Translating gives CASSARDRANNEQFF.